A single T cell receptor (beta chain) is shown here with its context. The data derive from a study of shared clonotypes between healthy human individuals. V dropped 4 bases and J dropped 2 bases, with 11 bases sitting between them. CDR3 size: 14 residues. The V gene's germline CDR1 is MDHEN and CDR2 SYDVKM. Cells designated naive CD8 were CD45RO-negative and were positively selected for CCR7, with terminally differentiated effector memory CD45RA+ cells excluded. Libraries were prepared by immunoSEQ multiplex PCR; TCRdb keeps only in-frame clonotypes and omits some of them. The sample carries under 600,000 clones, 95% to 98% recorded once.

Sequenced input: naive CD8+ T cells sorted from blood. The sequence derives from a young man in good health. The chain is built from TRBV28 and TRBJ1-1; D gene ambiguous. This CDR3 reads CASSSSLVNTEAFF. The CDR3 region has the DNA TGTGCCAGCAGTTCGTCCCTGGTCAACACTGAAGCTTTCTTT.